This TCR beta chain was documented in a study of CD8+ T cells in alopecia areata. cDNA prepared by RNA extraction and subsequent reverse transcription served as the template for sequencing. The table came from immunoSEQ multiplex PCR; TCRdb's copy has only in-frame clones and leaves some out. The sample carries 85,000 to 110,000 clones, more than 75% recorded once. V was cut by 7 bases and J by 0 bases, with 18 bases left in between. This CDR3 has 17 residues. CDR1 is SEHNR, CDR2 FQNEAQ, per germline (reference sequence). Indicated treatment: oral pan-JAK inhibitor, 5-10 mg twice daily. The chain is built from TRBV7-9 and TRBJ2-2; no reliable D call. The TCR comes from a human donor with alopecia areata. The specimen was CD8+ T cells sorted from blood, collected at roughly week 30, from a patient treated with tofacitinib. CDR3 in DNA: TGTGCCAGCATTAACGGTCGGCAGTTTACGAACACCGGGGAGCTGTTTTTT. It encodes CASINGRQFTNTGELFF.